Listed here are 22 T cell receptor beta chains from one sample, sequenced in a study of blood T cell repertoires in COVID-19 (dated by TCRdb to about 2020). The library was made by the immunoSEQ multiplex PCR assay. TCRdb obtained this table from immuneACCESS and retained in-frame rearrangements with V and J assigned. These tables miss some clones; where compared with another copy, unresolved V genes account for less than half of the shortfall, and the remainder is unexplained. The sample includes hundreds of thousands of clones, with approximately 80% observed a single time. Of the sample, about 7.7% falls within the top ten clones. The sequencing input was PBMCs or T cells enriched from blood (not recorded which). Source of these receptors: a middle-aged woman with acute COVID-19.

As regards this clone: Within the sample, other DNA sequences also encode this same CDR3. V and J are TRBV11-3 and TRBJ1-1, with 7 bases fitting TRBD1. Looked up from germline, CDR1 is SGHNT and CDR2 is YENEEA. This CDR3 spans 14 amino acids. V dropped 5 bases and J dropped 1; count of bases not matched to a gene: 4. CDR3 protein: CASSRDSSNTEAFF. CDR3 bases: TGTGCCAGCAGCCGGGACAGTTCGAACACTGAAGCTTTCTTT.

The chain carries TRBV3-1 (or the pseudogene TRBV3-2) and TRBJ1-2; D unclear. Germline V gene sequence: CDR1 LGHDT, CDR2 YNNKEL (reference sequence). The V end lost 1 base, the J end lost 7 bases, and 16 bases lay between the germline ends. The CDR3 has 15 amino acids. CDR3: CASSQVIAGSLGYTF. In nucleotides, the CDR3 is TGTGCCAGCAGCCAAGTAATTGCAGGCTCCCTTGGCTACACCTTC.

The table lists this clone with a few counts. The rearrangement joins TRBV19 to TRBJ1-1, with a tentative D call TRBD1 (6 bases). Trimming shortened V by 4 bases and J by 6 bases, and 15 bases separated the two germline ends. Germline V gene lookup returns CDR1 LNHDA and CDR2 SQIVND (reference sequence). The CDR3 is 14 amino acids. This chain's CDR3 is CASSTYRDSAEAFF. The CDR3 bases are TGTGCCAGTAGTACGTACAGGGATTCCGCTGAAGCTTTCTTT.

V gene TRBV6-1 combines with J gene TRBJ1-4; a weak D match, TRBD1 (6 bases). Germline CDR1 reads MNHNS; CDR2 reads SASEGT. This CDR3 has 15 amino acids. The V end lost 3 bases, the J end lost 8 bases, and 16 bases lay between the germline ends. The CDR3: CASSDEGGVWEKLFF. CDR3 DNA: TGTGCCAGCAGTGATGAGGGGGGGGTTTGGGAAAAACTGTTTTTT.

J is TRBJ2-2 and V is TRBV7-2, with 8 bases identical to TRBD1. The CDR3 consists of 15 residues. V lost 6 bases to trimming and J lost 5 bases; unmatched junction nucleotides: 8. Germline assignment: CDR1 SGHTA and CDR2 FQGNSA. This chain's CDR3 is CASSLTGGRTGELFF. The CDR3 coding sequence is TGTGCCAGCAGTTTAACAGGGGGGCGGACCGGGGAGCTGTTTTTT.

This clone has more than one count but fewer than ten. This rearrangement joins TRBV19 to TRBJ2-2, with D tentatively TRBD2 (6 bases). The germline V and J ends were trimmed by 6 bases and 7 bases, with 21 bases remaining between them. There are 16 residues in the CDR3. Germline CDR1 and CDR2: LNHDA and SQIVND (reference sequence). The CDR3 sequence: CASRDLASTSVGELFF. In nucleotides, the CDR3 is TGTGCCAGTAGGGATCTAGCGTCGACGTCGGTCGGGGAGCTGTTTTTT.

V is TRBV7-9 and J is TRBJ1-4; tentative D call: TRBD1 (5 bases). Germline V gene sequence: CDR1 SEHNR, CDR2 FQNEAQ (reference sequence). With 0 bases removed from V and 8 bases from J, the gap between germline ends came to 10 bases. CDR3 length: 14 residues. The CDR3, as DNA: TGTGCCAGCAGCTTAGCCGGGGGAGGAGAAAAACTGTTTTTT. Residues: CASSLAGGGEKLFF.

The rearrangement links TRBV10-1 to TRBJ2-3, with 9 nucleotides matching TRBD2. This CDR3 contains 17 residues. Germline V CDR1 and CDR2: WNHNN, SYGVQD (reference sequence). The V and J ends lost 4 bases and 0 bases, in that order; junction bases with no gene match: 8. The CDR3 DNA follows: TGCGCCAGCAGTGGGCTAGCGGGGCCCTCCAGCACAGATACGCAGTATTTT. It translates to CASSGLAGPSSTDTQYF.

J is TRBJ1-1 and V is TRBV5-4; perhaps TRBD1 as D (5 bases). The germline V gene has CDR1 SGHNT and CDR2 YYREEE (reference sequence). The CDR3 is made up of 15 amino acids. V was pared by 4 bases and J by 4 bases, with 17 bases between. The chain's CDR3 is CASSHPGRVGTEAFF. As DNA, the CDR3 is TGTGCCAGCAGCCACCCCGGCAGGGTGGGCACTGAAGCTTTCTTT.

The chain uses TRBV11-2 and TRBJ1-1; 8 bases map to TRBD1. This CDR3 is built from 17 residues. The ends lost 3 bases at V and 5 bases at J; junction bases unmatched: 14. Germline CDR1 is SGHAT and CDR2 is FQNNGV. DNA of the CDR3: TGTGCCAGCAGCTTCCTGCCGGTAGGACAGGGTAGTACTGAAGCTTTCTTT. Translated: CASSFLPVGQGSTEAFF.

The rearrangement uses TRBV10-3 and TRBJ2-3, with D perhaps TRBD2 (6 bases). The germline V and J ends were trimmed by 7 bases and 5 bases, with 19 bases remaining between them. The CDR3 covers 15 residues. CDR1 is ENHRY and CDR2 is SYGVKD in the germline V gene. The CDR3 nucleotides are TGTGCCATCACCAAGGACCGCGCCGGGGGAGATACGCAGTATTTT. Its protein is CAITKDRAGGDTQYF.

This sequence joins TRBV5-4 and TRBJ2-7; 8 nucleotides align to TRBD2. The germline CDR1 and CDR2 sequences are SGHNT and YYREEE (reference sequence). There are 13 residues in the CDR3. The V segment lost 7 bases and the J segment 5 bases; nucleotides outside the gene matches: 8. The CDR3 reads CASCRAGVNEQYF. In DNA form, the CDR3 reads TGTGCCAGCTGCCGAGCGGGGGTTAACGAGCAGTACTTC. Full variable domain (missing parts from reference TRBV5-4 and TRBJ2-7): ETGVTQSPTHLIKTRGQQVTLRCSSQSGHNTVSWYQQALGQGPQFIFQYYREEENGRGNFPPRFSGLQFPNYSSELNVNALELDDSALYLCASCRAGVNEQYFGPGTRLTVT.

V gene TRBV7-8 combines with J gene TRBJ2-2; 8 bases fit TRBD1. J gave up 1 base and V 5 bases, and 3 bases lay outside the gene matches. The CDR3 loop spans 15 amino acids. Germline CDR1 is SGHVS and CDR2 is FQNEAQ. The chain's CDR3 is CASSRGQGNTGELFF. The CDR3 region has the DNA TGTGCCAGCAGCCGAGGACAGGGGAACACCGGGGAGCTGTTTTTT.

This clone has a single count. The V call is TRBV5-1, the J call TRBJ1-3; D gene ambiguous. The germline V gene has CDR1 SGHRS and CDR2 YFSETQ. This CDR3 has 17 residues. Trimming stripped 0 bases from V and 1 base from J, with 14 bases between. The CDR3 DNA reads as TGCGCCAGCAGCTTGGCGGGCTCCGGGAGATCTGGAAACACCATATATTTT. Its protein product is CASSLAGSGRSGNTIYF. Drawing the rest from reference TRBV5-1 and TRBJ1-3, the complete variable domain is KAGVTQTPRYLIKTRGQQVTLSCSPISGHRSVSWYQQTPGQGLQFLFEYFSETQRNKGNFPGRFSGRQFSNSRSEMNVSTLELGDSALYLCASSLAGSGRSGNTIYFGEGSWLTVV.

This CDR3 is CASITDRGYEQYF. The DNA of the CDR3 is TGTGCCAGCATAACGGACCGAGGGTACGAGCAGTACTTC. The rearrangement links TRBV28 to TRBJ2-7; D possibly corresponds to TRBD2 (5 bases). The CDR3 length is 13 residues. Germline CDR1 and CDR2: MDHEN and SYDVKM. With 7 bases removed from V and 4 bases from J, the gap between germline ends came to 14 bases.

The CDR3 nucleotides read TGCAGCGTTGTTTTTGGCGGGAGGCCCAATGAGCAGTTCTTC. Translation: CSVVFGGRPNEQFF. The chain uses TRBV29-1 and TRBJ2-1; 8 positions match TRBD2. The trim removed 4 bases at V and 6 bases at J, leaving 8 bases unmatched. CDR3 length: 14 amino acids. Germline V CDR1 and CDR2: SQVTM, ANQGSEA.

The gene calls are TRBV30 and TRBJ2-5; perhaps TRBD1 as D (6 bases). CDR1 is GTSNPN, CDR2 SVGIG, per germline (reference sequence). The CDR3 spans 15 residues. V lost 0 bases, J lost 5 bases, and 16 bases lay in between. Here the CDR3 DNA reads TGTGCCTGGAGTGTAAGAGGGGGTTTCTGGGAGACCCAGTACTTC. Its protein product is CAWSVRGGFWETQYF.

The V gene is TRBV21-1, the J gene TRBJ1-1; the D call of TRBD1 is as the table states it, not checked on the DNA. TRBV21-1 has pseudogene status. The CDR3 runs to 18 residues. The CDR3 spells CASSKDMRDRGLETEAFF. CDR3 bases: TGTGCCAGCAGCAAAGATATGAGGGACAGGGGGCTCGAGACTGAAGCTTTCTTT.

J is TRBJ2-7 and V is TRBV10-2; D might be TRBD1 (5 bases). This CDR3 region has 14 residues. Trimming removed 4 bases at V and 2 bases at J, with 12 bases between. CDR1 WSHSY and CDR2 SAAADI come from the germline V gene. CDR3 nucleotides: TGCGCCAGCAGTGCCCCAGGGCTTCCCTACGAGCAGTACTTC. This sequence encodes CASSAPGLPYEQYF.

The table lists this clone with a count of one. The chain has TRBV19 and TRBJ1-1; possible D gene TRBD1, 6 bases. This CDR3 contains 11 residues. Trimming pared 6 bases from V and 8 bases from J, leaving 10 bases between. Germline loops: CDR1 LNHDA, CDR2 SQIVND (reference sequence). DNA for the CDR3: TGTGCCAGTAGGGCACAGGGCGAAGCTTTCTTT. This translates into CASRAQGEAFF.

The chain uses TRBV7-9 and TRBJ1-1; weak D call: TRBD1 (5 bases). V was trimmed by 6 bases and J by 0 bases, leaving 23 bases between them. The CDR3 runs 18 residues. The germline V gene has CDR1 SEHNR and CDR2 FQNEAQ (reference sequence). The chain's CDR3 is CASSSLGRVFPMNTEAFF. CDR3 nucleotides: TGTGCCAGCAGTTCCCTCGGCAGGGTTTTTCCCATGAACACTGAAGCTTTCTTT.

This chain joins TRBV28 and TRBJ2-1, with D unclear. Germline V lookup: CDR1 MDHEN, CDR2 SYDVKM. Trimming stripped 6 bases from V and 10 bases from J, with 25 bases between. There are 16 residues in the CDR3. The CDR3 loop is CASSVKRNIKPVEQFF. The CDR3 DNA reads TGTGCCAGCAGCGTAAAGAGGAATATCAAACCTGTCGAGCAGTTCTTC.